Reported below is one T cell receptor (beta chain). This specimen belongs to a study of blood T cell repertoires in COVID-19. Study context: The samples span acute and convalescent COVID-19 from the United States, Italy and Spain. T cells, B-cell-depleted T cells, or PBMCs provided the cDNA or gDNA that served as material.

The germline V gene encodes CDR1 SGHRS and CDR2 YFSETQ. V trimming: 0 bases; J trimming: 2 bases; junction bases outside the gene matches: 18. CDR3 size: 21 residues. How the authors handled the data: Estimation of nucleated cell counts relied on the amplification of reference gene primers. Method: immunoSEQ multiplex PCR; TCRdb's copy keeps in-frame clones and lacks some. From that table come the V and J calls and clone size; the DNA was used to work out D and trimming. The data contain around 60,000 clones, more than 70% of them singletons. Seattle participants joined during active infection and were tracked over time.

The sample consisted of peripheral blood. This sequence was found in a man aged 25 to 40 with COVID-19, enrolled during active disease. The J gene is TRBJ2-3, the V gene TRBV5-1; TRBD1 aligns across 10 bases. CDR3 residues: CASSLALAYGAGQGDTDTQYF. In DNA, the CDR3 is TGCGCCAGCAGCTTGGCCCTAGCGTATGGCGCTGGACAGGGGGACACAGATACGCAGTATTTT.